These T cell receptor beta chains were read from a single sample in a study of post-analysis software for immune sequencing data. Via MiXCR, TCRdb re-called the PCR reads, giving one row per CDR3 protein. The table has under 900,000 distinct CDR3 sequences, around 53% seen once. Input material: blood. The source of these receptors is a girl aged 10-17 years with multiple sclerosis. CDR3s include the opening cysteine and the closing phenylalanine or tryptophan. Each record gives: J gene, D gene, clone size, V gene, CDR3 DNA, CDR3 protein. D genes are given only for firm matches. For some rows the clone size is stated as once, few or many, or as a class when expanded; others skip it.

j_gene: TRBJ1-5
d_gene: TRBD1
abundance: .
v_gene: TRBV7-8
CDR3nt: TGTGCCAGCAGCGGACTCCACAGGGGCCCTAGCAATCAGCCCCAGCATTTT
CDR3aa: CASSGLHRGPSNQPQHF

j_gene: TRBJ2-1
d_gene: .
abundance: .
v_gene: TRBV5-1
CDR3nt: TGCGCCAGCAGTCGGCTGAACAGCAAGGGGTCCGTGGGGTCAGATGAGCAGTTCTTC
CDR3aa: CASSRLNSKGSVGSDEQFF

j_gene: TRBJ1-6
d_gene: .
abundance: .
v_gene: TRBV12-3/TRBV12-4
CDR3nt: TGTGCCAGCAGTTTACCAGGGTCACCCCTCCACTTT
CDR3aa: CASSLPGSPLHF

j_gene: TRBJ2-1
d_gene: TRBD2
abundance: .
v_gene: TRBV10-3
CDR3nt: TGTGCCATCAGGGTGGGACTAGCTGACTACAATGAGCAGTTCTTC
CDR3aa: CAIRVGLADYNEQFF

j_gene: TRBJ2-3
d_gene: .
abundance: few
v_gene: TRBV20-1
CDR3nt: TGCAGTGCTAGTATGTCGGGAAGGGGGGCAGATACGCAGTATTTT
CDR3aa: CSASMSGRGADTQYF

j_gene: TRBJ1-6
d_gene: .
abundance: few
v_gene: TRBV5-1
CDR3nt: TGCGCCAGCAGCTTGGAACGGAACAATTCACCCCTCCACTTT
CDR3aa: CASSLERNNSPLHF

j_gene: TRBJ2-3
d_gene: .
abundance: .
v_gene: TRBV12-3/TRBV12-4
CDR3nt: TGTGCCAGCAGTCCCACCTCAAGGGAAGCGAGAGATACGCAGTATTTT
CDR3aa: CASSPTSREARDTQYF

j_gene: TRBJ2-3
d_gene: .
abundance: .
v_gene: TRBV29-1
CDR3nt: TGCAGCGTGGGAGGCGGAATAGCCGGTCGCACAGATACGCAGTATTTT
CDR3aa: CSVGGGIAGRTDTQYF

j_gene: TRBJ2-7
d_gene: .
abundance: few
v_gene: TRBV18
CDR3nt: TGTGCCAGCTCACCACTCGCGGATTACGAGCAGTACTTC
CDR3aa: CASSPLADYEQYF

j_gene: TRBJ2-7
d_gene: .
abundance: few
v_gene: TRBV27
CDR3nt: TGTGCCAGCAGACGGATACAGGGACTAAGTTCCTACGAGCAGTACTTC
CDR3aa: CASRRIQGLSSYEQYF

j_gene: TRBJ2-3
d_gene: .
abundance: .
v_gene: TRBV7-9
CDR3nt: TGTGCCAGCAGCTACGGGGACAATACAGATACGCAGTATTTT
CDR3aa: CASSYGDNTDTQYF

j_gene: TRBJ2-7
d_gene: TRBD1
abundance: .
v_gene: TRBV13
CDR3nt: TGTGCCAGCAGCTTAGGGGACAGGGCTCGAGAGCAGTACTTC
CDR3aa: CASSLGDRAREQYF

j_gene: TRBJ2-3
d_gene: .
abundance: few
v_gene: TRBV20-1
CDR3nt: TGCAGTGCTAGGGTGGAAACAGATACGCAGTATTTT
CDR3aa: CSARVETDTQYF

j_gene: TRBJ2-2
d_gene: .
abundance: once
v_gene: TRBV6-5
CDR3nt: TGTGCCAGCAGCCACGCGGCTCCGAACACCGGGGAGCTGTTTTTT
CDR3aa: CASSHAAPNTGELFF

j_gene: TRBJ2-3
d_gene: .
abundance: .
v_gene: TRBV20-1
CDR3nt: TGCAGTGCTAGTCGCGACAACACAGATACGCAGTATTTT
CDR3aa: CSASRDNTDTQYF

j_gene: TRBJ1-6
d_gene: TRBD1
abundance: .
v_gene: TRBV25-1
CDR3nt: TGTGCCAGCAGTGCGACAGGGGGTATGGGTTCACCCCTCCACTTT
CDR3aa: CASSATGGMGSPLHF

j_gene: TRBJ1-1
d_gene: .
abundance: .
v_gene: TRBV5-1
CDR3nt: TGCGCCAGCAGCTTACATGGGAGCCATTCGATGGGGATGAACACTGAAGCTTTCTTT
CDR3aa: CASSLHGSHSMGMNTEAFF

j_gene: TRBJ2-5
d_gene: TRBD2
abundance: .
v_gene: TRBV7-2
CDR3nt: TGTGCCAGCAGCTTAAACCCGGGACTAGCGGGAGGGTGGGAGACCCAGTACTTC
CDR3aa: CASSLNPGLAGGWETQYF

j_gene: TRBJ2-6
d_gene: TRBD1
abundance: .
v_gene: TRBV14
CDR3nt: TGTGCCAGCAGCCATGACGGGACAGGGGCTCAAGTCTCTGGGGCCAACGTCCTGACTTTC
CDR3aa: CASSHDGTGAQVSGANVLTF

j_gene: TRBJ2-1
d_gene: .
abundance: .
v_gene: TRBV20-1
CDR3nt: TGCAGTGCTAGAGATCCAGTCCGCTGGGGTGAGCAGTTCTTC
CDR3aa: CSARDPVRWGEQFF

j_gene: TRBJ1-5
d_gene: .
abundance: few
v_gene: TRBV12-3/TRBV12-4
CDR3nt: TGTGCCAGCAGTTTATGGGGTAGCAATCAGCCCCAGCATTTT
CDR3aa: CASSLWGSNQPQHF

j_gene: TRBJ1-2
d_gene: TRBD1
abundance: .
v_gene: TRBV6-5
CDR3nt: TGTGCCAGCAGTTTCCGGGACAGGGGCTATGGCTACACCTTC
CDR3aa: CASSFRDRGYGYTF

j_gene: TRBJ2-5
d_gene: TRBD2
abundance: .
v_gene: TRBV6-5
CDR3nt: TGTGCCAGCAGTTCCGGGACTAGCGGAACCAATTACCAAGAGACCCAGTACTTC
CDR3aa: CASSSGTSGTNYQETQYF

j_gene: TRBJ2-7
d_gene: .
abundance: .
v_gene: TRBV7-8
CDR3nt: TGTGCCAGCAGCTCATCGAGTTTCGGCGAGCAGTACTTC
CDR3aa: CASSSSSFGEQYF

j_gene: TRBJ1-2
d_gene: .
abundance: few
v_gene: TRBV12-3/TRBV12-4
CDR3nt: TGTGCCAGCAGTTTAGCGAGTAGCTATGGCTACACCTTC
CDR3aa: CASSLASSYGYTF

j_gene: TRBJ2-1
d_gene: TRBD2
abundance: few
v_gene: TRBV9
CDR3nt: TGTGCCAGCAGCCGACTAGCGGGAGCTGGCGGTGAGCAGTTCTTC
CDR3aa: CASSRLAGAGGEQFF

j_gene: TRBJ1-2
d_gene: TRBD1
abundance: once
v_gene: TRBV5-6
CDR3nt: TGTGCCAGCAGCTTGGAATGGACAGGAAACTATGGCTACACCTTC
CDR3aa: CASSLEWTGNYGYTF

j_gene: TRBJ1-2
d_gene: .
abundance: .
v_gene: TRBV7-9
CDR3nt: TGTGCCAGCAGCTTGGAAGGGGGGACGGGAGGCTACACCTTC
CDR3aa: CASSLEGGTGGYTF

j_gene: TRBJ2-1
d_gene: .
abundance: .
v_gene: TRBV12-3/TRBV12-4
CDR3nt: TGTGCCATGCGCGAGGGGATCACCTACAATGAGCAGTTCTTC
CDR3aa: CAMREGITYNEQFF

j_gene: TRBJ2-7
d_gene: TRBD2
abundance: few
v_gene: TRBV15
CDR3nt: TGTGCCACCAGCAGAGGTAGACTAGCGGGACGATTCTACGAGCAGTACTTC
CDR3aa: CATSRGRLAGRFYEQYF

j_gene: TRBJ2-7
d_gene: TRBD2
abundance: once
v_gene: TRBV29-1
CDR3nt: TGCAGCGTCCCGGGACTAGCGGGAAATCAACCCTACGAGCAGTACTTC
CDR3aa: CSVPGLAGNQPYEQYF

j_gene: TRBJ2-2
d_gene: .
abundance: once
v_gene: TRBV9
CDR3nt: TGTGCCAGCAGCGTAGCAGGACACGGGGAGCTGTTTTTT
CDR3aa: CASSVAGHGELFF